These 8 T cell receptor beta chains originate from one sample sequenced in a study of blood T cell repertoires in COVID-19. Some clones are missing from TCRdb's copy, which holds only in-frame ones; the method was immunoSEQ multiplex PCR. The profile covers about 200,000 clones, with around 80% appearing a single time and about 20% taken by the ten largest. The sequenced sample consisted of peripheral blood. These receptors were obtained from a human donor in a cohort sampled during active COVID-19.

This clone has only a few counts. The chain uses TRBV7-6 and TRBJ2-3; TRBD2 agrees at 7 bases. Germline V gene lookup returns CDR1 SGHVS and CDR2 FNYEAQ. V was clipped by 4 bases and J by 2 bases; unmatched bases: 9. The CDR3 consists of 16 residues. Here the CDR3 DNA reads TGTGCCAGCAGCTCGATAGTGGGAGGGTTCACAGATACGCAGTATTTT. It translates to CASSSIVGGFTDTQYF.

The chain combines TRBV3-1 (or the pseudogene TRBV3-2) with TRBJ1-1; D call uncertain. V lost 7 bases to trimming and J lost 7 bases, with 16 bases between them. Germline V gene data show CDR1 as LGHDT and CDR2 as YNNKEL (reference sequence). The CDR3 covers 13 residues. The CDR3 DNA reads TGTGCCAGCACCCCCCGTCCGGGAATTGAAGCTTTCTTT. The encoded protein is CASTPRPGIEAFF.

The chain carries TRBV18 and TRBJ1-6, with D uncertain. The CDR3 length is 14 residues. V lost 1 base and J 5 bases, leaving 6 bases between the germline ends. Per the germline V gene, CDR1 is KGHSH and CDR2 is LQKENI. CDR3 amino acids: CASSPRPDNSPLHF. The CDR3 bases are TGTGCCAGCTCACCACGCCCGGATAATTCACCCCTCCACTTT. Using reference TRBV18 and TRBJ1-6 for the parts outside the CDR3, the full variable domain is NAGVMQNPRHLVRRRGQEARLRCSPMKGHSHVYWYRQLPEEGLKFMVYLQKENIIDESGMPKERFSAEFPKEGPSILRIQQVVRGDSAAYFCASSPRPDNSPLHFGNGTRLTVT.

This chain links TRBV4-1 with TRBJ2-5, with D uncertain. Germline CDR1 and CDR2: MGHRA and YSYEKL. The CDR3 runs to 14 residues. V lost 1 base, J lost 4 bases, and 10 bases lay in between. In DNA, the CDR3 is TGCGCCAGCAGCCAAGCACAACAGCTAGAGACCCAGTACTTC. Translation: CASSQAQQLETQYF.

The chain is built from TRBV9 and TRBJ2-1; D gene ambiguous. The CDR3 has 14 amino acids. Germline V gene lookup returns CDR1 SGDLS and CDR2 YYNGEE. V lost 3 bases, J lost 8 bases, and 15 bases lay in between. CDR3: CASSALMASDEQFF. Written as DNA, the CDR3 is TGTGCCAGCAGCGCCTTGATGGCGAGCGATGAGCAGTTCTTC.

The CDR3 DNA reads as TGTGCCAGTATCGGCCCCACGGGACACCCGAGGACTGAAGCTTTCTTT. It is translated as CASIGPTGHPRTEAFF. This chain joins TRBV19 and TRBJ1-1; D is perhaps TRBD1 (6 bases). Germline loops: CDR1 LNHDA, CDR2 SQIVND (reference sequence). Between the trimmed V and J ends, which lost 7 bases and 5 bases, there was a span of 23 bases. CDR3 length equals 16 residues.

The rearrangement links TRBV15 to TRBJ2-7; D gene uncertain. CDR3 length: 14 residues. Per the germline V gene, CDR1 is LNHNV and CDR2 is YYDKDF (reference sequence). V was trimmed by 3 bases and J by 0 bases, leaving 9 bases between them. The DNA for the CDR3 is TGTGCCACCAGCAGCCGCGATAGCTCCTACGAGCAGTACGTC. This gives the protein CATSSRDSSYEQYV.

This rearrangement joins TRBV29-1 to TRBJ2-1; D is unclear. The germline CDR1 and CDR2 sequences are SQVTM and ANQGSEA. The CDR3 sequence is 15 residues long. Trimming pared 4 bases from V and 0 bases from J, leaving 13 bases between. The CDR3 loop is CSVGLRLSSYNEQFF. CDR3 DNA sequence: TGCAGCGTTGGCCTCAGGCTAAGCTCCTACAATGAGCAGTTCTTC.